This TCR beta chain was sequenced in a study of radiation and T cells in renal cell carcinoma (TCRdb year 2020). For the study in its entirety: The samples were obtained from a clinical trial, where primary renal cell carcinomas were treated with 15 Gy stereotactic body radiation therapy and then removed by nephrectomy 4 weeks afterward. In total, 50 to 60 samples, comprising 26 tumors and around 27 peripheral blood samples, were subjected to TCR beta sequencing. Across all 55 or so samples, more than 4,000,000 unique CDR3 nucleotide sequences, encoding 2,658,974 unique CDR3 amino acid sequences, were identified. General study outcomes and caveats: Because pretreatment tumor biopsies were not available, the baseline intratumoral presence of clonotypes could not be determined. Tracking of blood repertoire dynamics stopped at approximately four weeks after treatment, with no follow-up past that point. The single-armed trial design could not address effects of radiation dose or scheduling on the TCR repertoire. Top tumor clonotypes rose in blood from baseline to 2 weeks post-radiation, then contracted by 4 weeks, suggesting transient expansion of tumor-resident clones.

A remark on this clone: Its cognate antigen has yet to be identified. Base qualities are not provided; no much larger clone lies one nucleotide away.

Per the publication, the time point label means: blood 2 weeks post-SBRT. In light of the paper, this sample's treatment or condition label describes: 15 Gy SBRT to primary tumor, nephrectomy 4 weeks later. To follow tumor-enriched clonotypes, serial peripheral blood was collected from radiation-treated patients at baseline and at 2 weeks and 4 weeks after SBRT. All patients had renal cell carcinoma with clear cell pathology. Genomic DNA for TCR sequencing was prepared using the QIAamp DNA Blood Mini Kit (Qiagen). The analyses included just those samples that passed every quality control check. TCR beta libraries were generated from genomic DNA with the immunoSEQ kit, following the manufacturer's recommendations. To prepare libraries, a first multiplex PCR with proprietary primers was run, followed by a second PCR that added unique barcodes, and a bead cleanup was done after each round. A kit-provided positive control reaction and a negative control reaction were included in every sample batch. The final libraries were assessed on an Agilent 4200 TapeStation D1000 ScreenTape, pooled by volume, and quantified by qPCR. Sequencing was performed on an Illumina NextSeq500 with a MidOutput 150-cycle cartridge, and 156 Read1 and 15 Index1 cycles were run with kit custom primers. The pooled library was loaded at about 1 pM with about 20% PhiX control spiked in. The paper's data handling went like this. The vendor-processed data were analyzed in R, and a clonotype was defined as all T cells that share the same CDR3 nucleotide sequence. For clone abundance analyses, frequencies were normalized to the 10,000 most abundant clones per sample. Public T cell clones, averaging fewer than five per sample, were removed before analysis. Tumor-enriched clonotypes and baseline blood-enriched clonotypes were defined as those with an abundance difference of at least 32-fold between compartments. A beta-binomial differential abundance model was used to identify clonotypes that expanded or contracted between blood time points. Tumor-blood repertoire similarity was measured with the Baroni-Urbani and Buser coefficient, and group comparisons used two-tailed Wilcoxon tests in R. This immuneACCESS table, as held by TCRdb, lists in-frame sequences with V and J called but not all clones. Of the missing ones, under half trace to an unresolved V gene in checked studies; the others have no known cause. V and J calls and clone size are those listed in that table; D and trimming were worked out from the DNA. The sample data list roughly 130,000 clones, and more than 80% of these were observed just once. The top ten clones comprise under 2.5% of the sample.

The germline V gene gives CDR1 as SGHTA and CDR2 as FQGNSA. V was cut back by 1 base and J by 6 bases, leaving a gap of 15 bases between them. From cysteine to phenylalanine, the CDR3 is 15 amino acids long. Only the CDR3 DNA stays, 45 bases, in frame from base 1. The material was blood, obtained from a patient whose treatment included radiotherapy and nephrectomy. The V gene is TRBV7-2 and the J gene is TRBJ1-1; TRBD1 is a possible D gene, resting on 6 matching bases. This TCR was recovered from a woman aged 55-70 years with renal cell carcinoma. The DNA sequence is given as TGTGCCAGCAGCTTAGTCATGGGCAGGGGCGCTGAAGCTTTCTTT. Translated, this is CASSLVMGRGAEAFF.